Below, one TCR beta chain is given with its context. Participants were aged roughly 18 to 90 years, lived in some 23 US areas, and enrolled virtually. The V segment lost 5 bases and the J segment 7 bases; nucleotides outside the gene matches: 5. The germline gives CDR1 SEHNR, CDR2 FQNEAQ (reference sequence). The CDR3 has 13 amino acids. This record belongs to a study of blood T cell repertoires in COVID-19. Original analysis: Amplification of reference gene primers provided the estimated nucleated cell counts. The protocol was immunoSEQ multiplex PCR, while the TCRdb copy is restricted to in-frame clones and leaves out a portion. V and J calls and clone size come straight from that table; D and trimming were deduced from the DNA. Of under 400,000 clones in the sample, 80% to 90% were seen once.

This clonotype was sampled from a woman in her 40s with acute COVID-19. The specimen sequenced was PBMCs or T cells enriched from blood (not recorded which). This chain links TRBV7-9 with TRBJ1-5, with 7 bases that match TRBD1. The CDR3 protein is CASSDRVAQPQHF. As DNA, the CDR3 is TGTGCCAGCAGCGACAGGGTCGCGCAGCCCCAGCATTTT.